The 8 T cell receptor beta chains presented below share a single source sample, sequenced in a study of blood T cell repertoires in COVID-19. Method: immunoSEQ multiplex PCR; TCRdb's copy keeps in-frame clones and lacks some. Of about 250,000 clones listed, approximately 86% are singletons. The specimen was PBMCs or T cells enriched from blood (not recorded which). The source of these receptors is a woman between 45 and 60 years old who had recovered from COVID-19.

This clone was detected only once. V gene TRBV6-5 combines with J gene TRBJ1-6, with 7 bases fitting TRBD1. The CDR3 runs to 14 residues. After removal of 8 bases from V and 10 bases from J, the junction contained 11 bases not matched to a gene. Germline CDR1 is MNHEY and CDR2 is SVGAGI. The CDR3 DNA is TGTGCCAGCCCCCCCGGAGGGGGCGGCTCACCCCTCCACTTT. As protein: CASPPGGGGSPLHF.

This rearrangement joins TRBV5-4 to TRBJ1-1; 7 bases align to TRBD1. CDR1 SGHNT and CDR2 YYREEE come from the germline V gene (reference sequence). The trim removed 2 bases at V and 5 bases at J, leaving 3 bases unmatched. The CDR3 spans 13 residues. The CDR3 sequence is CASSFSGGTEAFF. The DNA for the CDR3 is TGTGCCAGCAGCTTCTCAGGGGGAACTGAAGCTTTCTTT.

Concerning this clone: A junction boundary mismatches the germline segment, possibly from a read error. The genes are TRBV10-3 and TRBJ2-7; 11 positions agree with TRBD2. Germline V CDR1 and CDR2: ENHRY, SYGVKD. This CDR3 contains 15 residues. The CDR3 bases are TGTGCCATCAGTGAGGGGGTAGCGGGAGGGCCCAAGGATGCCTTC. Translating it yields CAISEGVAGGPKDAF.

V is TRBV12-3 or TRBV12-4 and J is TRBJ1-4; D is unclear. Between the trimmed V and J ends, which lost 5 bases and 11 bases, there was a span of 12 bases. The CDR3 covers 12 residues. CDR3 in amino acids: CASSIMERKLFF. The CDR3 DNA follows: TGTGCCAGCAGTATAATGGAGAGGAAACTGTTTTTT.

The chain couples TRBV30 to TRBJ1-1, with D tentatively TRBD1 (6 bases). V gave up 4 bases and J gave up 3 bases, with 15 bases separating them. The CDR3 totals 14 residues. Per the germline V gene, CDR1 is GTSNPN and CDR2 is SVGIG (reference sequence). CDR3 residues: CAWKGGNMDTEAFF. The CDR3 coding sequence is TGTGCCTGGAAGGGGGGGAATATGGACACTGAAGCTTTCTTT.

The chain couples TRBV7-9 to TRBJ2-7, with 7 nucleotides matching TRBD1. CDR3 length equals 15 residues. J lost 3 bases, V lost 2 bases, and 7 bases had no gene match. Germline V lookup: CDR1 SEHNR, CDR2 FQNEAQ (reference sequence). CDR3 nucleotides: TGTGCCAGCAGCTTATCGGGGACAGTTATCTACGAGCAGTACTTC. Amino acids: CASSLSGTVIYEQYF.

The J gene is TRBJ2-7, the V gene TRBV5-1; D is possibly TRBD2 (6 bases). Trimming removed 4 bases from V and 2 bases from J, with 16 bases in between. The V gene's germline CDR1 is SGHRS and CDR2 YFSETQ. CDR3 length: 15 amino acids. CDR3 sequence reads: CASSRLPSGAYEQYF. CDR3 nucleotide sequence: TGCGCCAGCAGCCGACTCCCTTCGGGAGCCTACGAGCAGTACTTC.

The rearrangement uses TRBV6-6 and TRBJ2-1; perhaps TRBD2 as D (5 bases). This CDR3 is 16 amino acids long. Germline lookup yields CDR1 MNHNY and CDR2 SVGAGI (reference sequence). Trimming shortened V by 5 bases and J by 3 bases, and 17 bases separated the two germline ends. The CDR3 sequence: CASSPSLAGNYNEQFF. CDR3 nucleotides: TGTGCCAGCAGTCCCTCCCTAGCCGGGAACTACAATGAGCAGTTCTTC.